This record covers a single TCR beta chain. The antigen is unknown. 13 Jbeta primers and 60 Vbeta primers were used for the PCR. Here immunoSEQ multiplex PCR was the method, and the copy in TCRdb shows in-frame clones only, minus some. The sample has some 150,000 clones; 55% to 65% are singletons. Per germline, CDR1 MNHNY and CDR2 SVGAGI (reference sequence). J was trimmed by 6 bases and V by 7 bases; bases with no gene match: 8. This CDR3 contains 13 residues. This specimen belongs to a study of cytomegalovirus exposure and HLA in healthy donors. Study-wide results and limits: V- and J-gene trimming in TCR beta was tied to a missense DCLRE1C variant by an analysis performed later. In all likelihood, a cluster of highly shared sequence variants was a sequencing artifact. Certain indistinguishable V segments, among them TRBV6-2 and TRBV6-3, were excluded. A prior analysis recorded that most TCR beta V segments were productive about 87% or about 30% of the time.

This TCR came from a middle-aged man in good health and CMV-seronegative. The material sequenced was PBMCs. This rearrangement joins TRBV6-6 to TRBJ2-7, with 8 bases identical to TRBD2. In DNA form, the CDR3 reads TGTGCCAGCACCCGGGAGGGTGAAGGCGAGCAGTACTTC. Its protein is CASTREGEGEQYF.